A single sample is the source of the 18 T cell receptor beta chains below, sequenced in a study of CD8+ T cells in alopecia areata. The sample's treatment: oral pan-JAK inhibitor, 5-10 mg twice daily. Extracted RNA was reverse transcribed into cDNA, the sequencing template. Assay used: immunoSEQ multiplex PCR; TCRdb lists only in-frame clones, some missing. This table has roughly 280,000 clones, 60% appearing once. The source was CD4+ T cells sorted from blood, collected around week 54, from a patient treated with tofacitinib. The receptors derive from a human donor with alopecia areata.

The chain carries TRBV7-2 and TRBJ2-1; 10 nucleotides line up with TRBD2. This CDR3 comprises 14 residues. CDR1 and CDR2 from the germline V gene are SGHTA and FQGNSA. V lost 5 bases, J lost 5 bases, and 3 bases stayed unmatched. The CDR3 bases are TGTGCCAGCAGCCGTAGCGGGGGGAACAATGAGCAGTTCTTC. It encodes CASSRSGGNNEQFF.

This clone was seen a few times. The V and J genes are TRBV29-1 and TRBJ1-1; D is uncertain. Trimming left V 5 bases short and J 1 base short, with 11 bases between. The germline V gene encodes CDR1 SQVTM and CDR2 ANQGSEA. This CDR3 is built from 13 residues. CDR3 bases: TGCAGCGTTCGTGTGGGCCAGAACACTGAAGCTTTCTTT. This gives the protein CSVRVGQNTEAFF.

The chain links TRBV29-1 to TRBJ1-1; D is ambiguous. The CDR3 extends over 9 amino acids. Germline V lookup: CDR1 SQVTM, CDR2 ANQGSEA. V dropped 1 base and J dropped 11 bases, with 5 bases sitting between them. CDR3 sequence reads: CSVEVAAFF. The CDR3 DNA sequence: TGCAGCGTTGAAGTGGCGGCTTTCTTT.

This clone was recorded a few times. J is TRBJ1-2 and V is TRBV30, with TRBD1 as a possible D gene (5 bases). V lost 1 base to trimming and J lost 5 bases, with 14 bases between them. CDR1 and CDR2 from the germline V gene are GTSNPN and SVGIG (reference sequence). The CDR3 consists of 14 residues. CDR3 loop: CAWSAGAAGYGYTF. The CDR3, as DNA: TGTGCCTGGAGTGCCGGGGCCGCCGGTTATGGCTACACCTTC. Drawing the rest from reference TRBV30 and TRBJ1-2, the complete variable domain is SQTIHQWPATLVQPVGSPLSLECTVEGTSNPNLYWYRQAAGRGLQLLFYSVGIGQISSEVPQNLSASRPQDRQFILSSKKLLLSDSGFYLCAWSAGAAGYGYTFGSGTRLTVV.

The chain recombines TRBV11-2 with TRBJ2-7; 12 positions match TRBD1. The CDR3 is made up of 14 amino acids. Germline V gene lookup returns CDR1 SGHAT and CDR2 FQNNGV. J was trimmed by 6 bases and V by 5 bases; bases with no gene match: 5. CDR3 amino acids: CASSPRDRGLEQYF. The CDR3, as DNA: TGTGCCAGCAGCCCCAGGGACAGGGGGCTCGAGCAGTACTTC.

There are a few counts of this clone. The rearrangement joins TRBV27 to TRBJ2-3; D unclear. The V and J ends lost 5 bases and 4 bases respectively, with 10 bases between them. The CDR3 totals 13 residues. Germline V gene sequence: CDR1 MNHEY, CDR2 SMNVEV (reference sequence). CDR3 sequence reads: CASSSLGADTQYF. CDR3 nucleotides: TGTGCCAGCAGTAGTCTTGGGGCAGATACGCAGTATTTT.

The CDR3 DNA reads as TGTGCCTGGAGTGGCCCCAACATTGGTACGCAGTATTTT. This gives the protein CAWSGPNIGTQYF. The chain has TRBV30 and TRBJ2-3; D is uncertain. The CDR3 runs 13 residues. Trimming shortened V by 1 base and J by 8 bases, and 13 bases separated the two germline ends. In germline, CDR1 is GTSNPN, CDR2 SVGIG (reference sequence).

The CDR3 DNA sequence: TGTGCCAGTAGTATCGCCCGGGGGGCCGGCGAGCAGTACTTC. This encodes CASSIARGAGEQYF. This rearrangement joins TRBV19 to TRBJ2-7, with D possibly being TRBD2 (7 bases). V was clipped by 3 bases and J by 6 bases, with 15 bases between them. Germline assignment: CDR1 LNHDA and CDR2 SQIVND (reference sequence). The length of the CDR3 is 14 residues.

The CDR3 region is CSVVQGEGYTF. DNA for the CDR3: TGCAGCGTTGTGCAGGGCGAAGGCTACACCTTC. The chain joins TRBV29-1 to TRBJ1-2; weak D call: TRBD1 (5 bases). The V end lost 4 bases, the J end lost 8 bases, and 11 bases lay between the germline ends. The CDR3 is 11 amino acids. Per the germline V gene, CDR1 is SQVTM and CDR2 is ANQGSEA. The full variable domain, rest sourced from reference TRBV29-1 and TRBJ1-2, is SAVISQKPSRDICQRGTSLTIQCQVDSQVTMMFWYRQQPGQSLTLIATANQGSEATYESGFVIDKFPISRPNLTFSTLTVSNMSPEDSSIYLCSVVQGEGYTFGSGTRLTVV.

V is TRBV2 and J is TRBJ2-1; D is possibly TRBD1 or TRBD2 (5 bases each). The CDR3 runs 15 residues. Germline CDR1 reads SNHLY; CDR2 reads FYNNEI. V lost 5 bases and J 6 bases, leaving 17 bases between the germline ends. DNA for the CDR3: TGTGCCAGCAGTAAACAAACCTATGGGGGCAATGAGCAGTTCTTC. It specifies CASSKQTYGGNEQFF.

The genes are TRBV30 and TRBJ2-2; perhaps TRBD2 as D (6 bases). Germline lookup yields CDR1 GTSNPN and CDR2 SVGIG (reference sequence). This CDR3 has 16 amino acids. Trimming shortened V by 4 bases and J by 4 bases, and 19 bases separated the two germline ends. The CDR3 loop is CAWTATLLGGTGELFF. The CDR3 DNA reads TGTGCCTGGACCGCGACACTCCTGGGGGGCACCGGGGAGCTGTTTTTT.

This clone was detected a few times. The V gene is TRBV4-1, the J gene TRBJ1-6; 7 bases match TRBD1. CDR3 length: 12 amino acids. Germline loops: CDR1 MGHRA, CDR2 YSYEKL. With 6 bases clipped from V and 13 bases from J, the junction kept 6 bases outside the gene matches. The CDR3 is CASRRTGEPLHF. CDR3 in DNA: TGCGCCAGCAGGAGGACAGGCGAGCCCCTCCACTTT.

The chain employs TRBV29-1 and TRBJ2-5; unclear D gene. In germline, CDR1 is SQVTM, CDR2 ANQGSEA. V lost 4 bases and J 1 base, leaving 13 bases between the germline ends. This CDR3 has 14 amino acids. The CDR3 is CSVVWVAGQETQYF. Written as DNA, the CDR3 is TGCAGCGTTGTTTGGGTTGCAGGCCAAGAGACCCAGTACTTC.

V is TRBV25-1 and J is TRBJ1-2; D not resolved. CDR1 is MGHDK, CDR2 SYGVNS, per germline. The V and J ends lost 3 bases and 4 bases respectively, with 12 bases between them. The CDR3 is 14 amino acids. This chain's CDR3 is CASSERGWGYGYTF. The CDR3 nucleotides read TGTGCCAGCAGTGAGAGAGGATGGGGCTATGGCTACACCTTC.

The chain combines TRBV29-1 with TRBJ2-1; maybe TRBD1 (5 bases). The germline CDR1 and CDR2 sequences are SQVTM and ANQGSEA. V was pared by 3 bases and J by 3 bases, with 15 bases between. The length of the CDR3 is 15 residues. The CDR3 DNA reads TGCAGCGTTGAGTATGCCTCAAGGGGCTACAATGAGCAGTTCTTC. This gives the protein CSVEYASRGYNEQFF.

The chain combines TRBV7-6 with TRBJ2-5; D remains unclear. The CDR3 runs 13 residues. In germline, CDR1 is SGHVS, CDR2 FNYEAQ. V was clipped by 2 bases and J by 4 bases, with 8 bases between them. The CDR3, as DNA: TGTGCCAGCAGCTTAAGTTTCGCAGAGACCCAGTACTTC. Protein product: CASSLSFAETQYF.

CDR3 region: CASSWNRRSEKLFF. In nucleotides, the CDR3 is TGTGCCAGCAGTTGGAACAGGAGGAGCGAAAAACTGTTTTTT. The J gene is TRBJ1-4, the V gene TRBV27; D possibly corresponds to TRBD1 (5 bases). V was trimmed by 4 bases and J by 8 bases, leaving 14 bases between them. CDR1 MNHEY and CDR2 SMNVEV come from the germline V gene (reference sequence). This CDR3 comprises 14 residues.

The chain employs TRBV7-8 and TRBJ2-7; 8 nucleotides agree with TRBD2. The CDR3 consists of 14 residues. Germline V lookup: CDR1 SGHVS, CDR2 FQNEAQ. V was pared by 3 bases and J by 3 bases, with 4 bases of the junction left unmatched. The CDR3, as DNA: TGTGCCAGCAGCTTCGGGGGGGCCAGCTACGAGCAGTACTTC. It encodes CASSFGGASYEQYF.